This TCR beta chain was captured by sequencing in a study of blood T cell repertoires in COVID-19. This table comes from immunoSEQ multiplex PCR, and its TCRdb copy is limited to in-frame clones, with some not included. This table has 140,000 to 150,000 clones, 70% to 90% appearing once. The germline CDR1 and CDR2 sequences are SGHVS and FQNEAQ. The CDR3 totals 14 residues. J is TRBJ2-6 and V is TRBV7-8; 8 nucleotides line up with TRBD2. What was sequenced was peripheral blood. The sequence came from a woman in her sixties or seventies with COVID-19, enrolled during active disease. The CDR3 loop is CAIGGAHGANVLTF. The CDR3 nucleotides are TGTGCTATCGGGGGGGCTCATGGGGCCAACGTCCTGACTTTC.